Included here is one T cell receptor beta chain sequence, with context. These data belong to a study of CD8 T cells in Susac syndrome. Between the trimmed V and J ends, which lost 10 bases and 2 bases, there was a span of 18 bases. CDR3 length equals 15 residues. Reverse transcription used roughly 0.45 to 1 ug RNA and random hexamers. MiXCR, run by TCRdb on the immunoSEQ multiplex PCR reads, gives a single entry per CDR3 protein. The table has under 150,000 distinct CDR3 sequences, 85% to 95% seen once. The sample consisted of CD4+ T cells from PBMCs. The genes are TRBV12-3 or TRBV12-4 and TRBJ2-1; D ambiguous. The origin of this receptor is a human donor with Susac syndrome. The CDR3 DNA sequence: TGTGCCATCGAGGAGTTGGGTAGGGCCTACAATGAGCAGTTCTTC. Its protein product is CAIEELGRAYNEQFF.